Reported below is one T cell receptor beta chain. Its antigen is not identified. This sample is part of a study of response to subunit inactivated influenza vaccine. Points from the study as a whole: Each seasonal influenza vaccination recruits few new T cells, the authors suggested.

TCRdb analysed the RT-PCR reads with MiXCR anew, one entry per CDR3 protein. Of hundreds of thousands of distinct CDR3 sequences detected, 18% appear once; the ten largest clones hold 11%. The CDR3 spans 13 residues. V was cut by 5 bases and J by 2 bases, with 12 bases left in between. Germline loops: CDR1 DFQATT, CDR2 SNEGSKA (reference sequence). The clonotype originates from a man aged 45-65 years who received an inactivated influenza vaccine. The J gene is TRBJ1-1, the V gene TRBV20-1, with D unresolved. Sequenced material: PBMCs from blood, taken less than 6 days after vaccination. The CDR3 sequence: CSASPRENTEAFF. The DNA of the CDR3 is TGCAGTGCTTCCCCAAGGGAAAACACTGAAGCTTTCTTT.